These 5 T cell receptor beta chains originate from one sample sequenced in a study of a mutant IDH1 vaccine in newly diagnosed glioma. Profiled with immunoSEQ multiplex PCR; TCRdb holds only in-frame clones, not every one. The sample carries tens of thousands of clones, roughly four fifths recorded once. No antigens are known for them. Indicated time point: week 47, end of study. A single vaccine dose contained 300 ug of mutant IDH1 20-mer peptide, and topical imiquimod was used with it. The sample here was PBMCs, taken from a glioma patient whose treatment included an IDH1 peptide vaccine. The receptors were gathered from a man aged 25-40 years with glioma.

For the CDR3, the DNA is TGTGCCAGTAGCCGGTCCGGGACATCCACCTACGAGCAGTACTTC. Residues: CASSRSGTSTYEQYF. The chain is built from TRBV19 and TRBJ2-7, with D perhaps matching TRBD1 (6 bases). The CDR3 runs to 15 residues. Per the germline V gene, CDR1 is LNHDA and CDR2 is SQIVND (reference sequence). With 6 bases removed from V and 2 bases from J, the gap between germline ends came to 17 bases.

With regard to this clone: One end of the junction fails to match germline, which may point to a read error. The chain is built from TRBV2 and TRBJ2-7, with 14 bases identical to TRBD2. The CDR3 covers 18 residues. Germline V CDR1 and CDR2: SNHLY, FYNNEI. The CDR3 region has the DNA TGTGCCAGCAGGGAAGAGGGACTAGCGGGGGCCCGCTCCTACGAGCAGTACTTC. The encoded protein is CASREEGLAGARSYEQYF.

The V and J genes are TRBV18 and TRBJ2-2, with D unresolved. The CDR3 is 15 amino acids. Germline CDR1 and CDR2: KGHSH and LQKENI. Trimming took off 4 bases at V and 1 base at J, with 10 bases between the two ends. CDR3 sequence reads: CASSLGSGNTGELFF. DNA for the CDR3: TGTGCCAGCTCACTTGGATCGGGGAACACCGGGGAGCTGTTTTTT.

The V and J genes are TRBV5-1 and TRBJ1-4; the D gene is possibly TRBD1 (5 bases). V was clipped by 4 bases and J by 1 base, with 11 bases between them. The CDR3 covers 15 residues. Germline CDR1 and CDR2: SGHRS and YFSETQ. The CDR3 bases are TGCGCCAGCAGCGTAGGGAGGGGAACTAATGAAAAACTGTTTTTT. It is translated as CASSVGRGTNEKLFF.

The rearrangement uses TRBV11-2 and TRBJ2-5; TRBD2 is a possible D gene (5 bases). With 3 bases removed from V and 4 bases from J, the gap between germline ends came to 18 bases. The CDR3 totals 16 residues. The germline V gene encodes CDR1 SGHAT and CDR2 FQNNGV. The chain's CDR3 is CASSFRTPFLRETQYF. The CDR3 DNA is TGTGCCAGCAGCTTTAGGACTCCATTTTTGCGAGAGACCCAGTACTTC.